The TCR beta chain under discussion was sequenced for a study of OX40 agonist ivuxolimab in advanced cancers. Whole-study context: Patients received ivuxolimab, an agonistic anti-OX40 (CD134) antibody. The dose of intravenous ivuxolimab that patients received every 2 weeks ranged from 0.01 to 10 mg/kg. Of the participants, approximately 36% had some prior anti-PD-1, anti-PD-L1 or anti-CTLA-4 therapy, which was allowed.

This CDR3 comprises 15 residues. Germline CDR1 SGHTA, CDR2 FQGNSA. V was cut by 3 bases and J by 4 bases, with 15 bases left in between. TCRdb's copy holds only in-frame clones and misses some; the assay was immunoSEQ multiplex PCR. This table holds 50,000 to 60,000 clones, roughly nine tenths found once. The origin of this receptor is an adult with an advanced solid tumor such as melanoma, head and neck, liver or kidney cancer. The chain recombines TRBV7-2 with TRBJ2-5; the D call may be TRBD1 or TRBD2 (5 bases each). Sequencing used CD4+ or CD8+ T cells sorted from blood, obtained in a trial of the OX40 agonist ivuxolimab. The CDR3 DNA is TGTGCCAGCAGCTTTACCGGGACCCAGGGAGAGACCCAGTACTTC. It specifies CASSFTGTQGETQYF.